The source of this T cell receptor (beta chain) is a study of control samples from healthy donors and cancer patients. The CDR3 has 16 residues. CDR1 and CDR2 (germline): MRHNA, SNTAGT. V was cut by 0 bases and J by 6 bases, with 14 bases left in between. Data came from immunoSEQ multiplex PCR; TCRdb stores just in-frame clones and leaves some out. Among about 160,000 clones listed, 96% were seen once. The chain combines TRBV6-4 with TRBJ2-2, with D possibly TRBD2 on 5 matching bases. Sequencing was performed on blood. The sequence was obtained from a woman under 40 in good health. DNA of the CDR3: TGTGCCAGCAGTGACTCGTACCGGGGTATGGCCGGGGAGCTGTTTTTT. Translation gives CASSDSYRGMAGELFF.